The 23 T cell receptor beta chains below were found in one sample sequenced in a study of blood T cells in healthy people across ages. The use of a sample-barcoded 5' primer and a J-beta primer mix characterized a second PCR of roughly 7 to 12 cycles. TCRdb re-derived calls from the 5' RACE reads in MiXCR, one entry per CDR3 protein. The sample records under 1,100,000 distinct CDR3 sequences, about 25% being singletons. These data also formed part of another study, on T cells of mothers and their children.

What was sequenced was blood. The receptor source for this set is a girl aged 2-10 years in good health.

This chain connects TRBV15 to TRBJ2-3; D remains ambiguous. This CDR3 has 17 residues. V gave up 1 base and J gave up 0 bases, with 14 bases separating them. The V gene's germline CDR1 is LNHNV and CDR2 YYDKDF (reference sequence). For the CDR3, the DNA is TGTGCCACCAGCAGAGTGTCTGTGGGGATTAGCACAGATACGCAGTATTTT. It codes for CATSRVSVGISTDTQYF.

This clonotype occurred a few times. The gene calls are TRBV12-3 or TRBV12-4 and TRBJ2-5; TRBD2 aligns across 8 bases. The J call may be faulty, since TRBJ2-1 better matches the DNA end. This CDR3 has 15 amino acids. The CDR3 bases are TGTGCCAGCAGTTTAGTATCGGGGGGGTGGGATGAGCAGTTCTTC. Translating gives CASSLVSGGWDEQFF.

J is TRBJ1-5 and V is TRBV6-4, with TRBD1 identical over 8 bases. The CDR3 spans 15 residues. V lost 5 bases and J lost 1; bases outside the gene matches: 4. The germline V gene encodes CDR1 MRHNA and CDR2 SNTAGT. As DNA, the CDR3 is TGTGCCAGCAGTCTACAGGGGGAGAGCAATCAGCCCCAGCATTTT. Its protein is CASSLQGESNQPQHF.

This clonotype was counted a few times. The chain couples TRBV7-3 to TRBJ2-3, with TRBD1 identical over 8 bases. Trimming at V came to 7 bases and at J to 5 bases, leaving 5 bases not matched to a gene. The CDR3 is 13 residues long. Looked up from germline, CDR1 is SGHTA and CDR2 is FQGTGA. Here the CDR3 DNA reads TGTGCCAGCAAACAGGGGGTTGGAGATACGCAGTATTTT. As protein: CASKQGVGDTQYF.

The chain is built from TRBV29-1 and TRBJ1-4, with a possible D match to TRBD1 (5 bases). Trimming took 7 bases from V and 7 from J, leaving 16 bases between them. Germline values: CDR1 SQVTM, CDR2 ANQGSEA. The CDR3 is 13 amino acids. The chain's CDR3 is CSARKGLAEKLFF. DNA for the CDR3: TGCAGCGCGAGAAAGGGGTTAGCTGAAAAACTGTTTTTT.

This clonotype was counted many times. The chain carries TRBV7-9 and TRBJ2-3; D gene ambiguous. V shed 9 bases and J shed 0 bases, with 7 bases lying between them. Germline CDR1 is SEHNR and CDR2 is FQNEAQ (reference sequence). The CDR3 runs to 12 residues. CDR3 amino acids: CASRTSTDTQYF. As DNA, the CDR3 is TGTGCCAGTAGAACTAGCACAGATACGCAGTATTTT.

This chain connects TRBV7-3 to TRBJ2-1, with TRBD2 matching over 9 bases. The DNA end is more similar to TRBJ2-5, so the J call may be wrong. Germline assignment: CDR1 SGHTA and CDR2 FQGTGA. This CDR3 is built from 15 residues. CDR3 DNA sequence: TGTGCCAGCAGCTTAATAGCGGGAGAGGGCGAGACCCAGTACTTC. As protein: CASSLIAGEGETQYF.

The gene calls are TRBV5-1 and TRBJ2-2, with 8 bases that match TRBD2. V dropped 4 bases and J dropped 5; count of bases not matched to a gene: 7. The V gene's germline CDR1 is SGHRS and CDR2 YFSETQ. This CDR3 has 15 residues. The CDR3 coding sequence is TGCGCCAGCAGCCCGGGGGGGCCCCTGACCGGGGAGCTGTTTTTT. As protein: CASSPGGPLTGELFF.

This chain links TRBV5-6 with TRBJ2-6; D not resolved. V was pared by 0 bases and J by 2 bases, with 12 bases between. The CDR3 has 17 amino acids. The germline V gene encodes CDR1 SGHDT and CDR2 YYEEEE. DNA of the CDR3: TGTGCCAGCAGCTTGGAACTGGCCTCCGCTGGGGCCAACGTCCTGACTTTC. This translates into CASSLELASAGANVLTF.

Many counts were recorded for this clonotype. The CDR3 bases are TGTGCCAGCAGCTTAGGGTTGCAGGTCTACGAGCAGTACTTC. This sequence encodes CASSLGLQVYEQYF. J is TRBJ2-7 and V is TRBV7-9; D is uncertain. V lost 1 base and J 3 bases, leaving 10 bases between the germline ends. The germline V gene has CDR1 SEHNR and CDR2 FQNEAQ (reference sequence). This CDR3 comprises 14 residues. The whole variable domain, filled in from reference TRBV7-9 and TRBJ2-7, reads DTGVSQNPRHKITKRGQNVTFRCDPISEHNRLYWYRQTLGQGPEFLTYFQNEAQLEKSRLLSDRFSAERPKGSFSTLEIQRTEQGDSAMYLCASSLGLQVYEQYFGPGTRLTVT.

The rearrangement links TRBV5-4 to TRBJ2-5; 7 positions agree with TRBD2. The J call may be wrong; the DNA end is better matched by TRBJ2-7. Germline V lookup: CDR1 SGHNT, CDR2 YYREEE (reference sequence). This CDR3 is 15 amino acids long. CDR3 amino acids: CASSSQAGTSYEQYF. DNA for the CDR3: TGTGCCAGCAGCTCTCAAGCGGGGACCAGCTACGAGCAGTACTTC.

The table lists this clonotype with a few counts. The chain joins TRBV20-1 to TRBJ2-1, with unresolved D. Germline loops: CDR1 DFQATT, CDR2 SNEGSKA (reference sequence). The CDR3 runs to 11 residues. V was clipped by 8 bases and J by 0 bases, with 5 bases between them. The CDR3 loop is CSSISYNEQFF. CDR3 bases: TGCAGTTCCATCTCCTACAATGAGCAGTTCTTC.

This clonotype was seen a handful of times. The chain carries TRBV5-1 and TRBJ2-3; TRBD2 agrees at 12 bases. Unmatched junction bases numbered 10, after V lost 4 bases and J lost 4 bases. This CDR3 comprises 17 residues. CDR1 SGHRS and CDR2 YFSETQ come from the germline V gene. The CDR3: CASSHRTSGISPDTQYF. Written as DNA, the CDR3 is TGCGCCAGCAGCCACCGGACTAGCGGGATTAGCCCAGATACGCAGTATTTT.

There are a few counts of this clonotype. The J gene is TRBJ2-1, the V gene TRBV27; maybe TRBD1 (5 bases). Germline CDR1 MNHEY, CDR2 SMNVEV (reference sequence). V was trimmed by 6 bases and J by 1 base, leaving 16 bases between them. This CDR3 contains 16 residues. The CDR3 region is CASSQGAGHSYNEQFF. CDR3 sequence (DNA): TGTGCCAGCAGCCAAGGGGCAGGTCATTCCTACAATGAGCAGTTCTTC.

This clonotype appeared many times. The chain carries TRBV10-2 and TRBJ2-7; D is perhaps TRBD2 (6 bases). Looked up from germline, CDR1 is WSHSY and CDR2 is SAAADI. The V and J ends lost 2 bases and 5 bases respectively, with 16 bases between them. The CDR3 loop spans 15 amino acids. For the CDR3, the DNA is TGCGCCAGCAGTGAGATGGGCGGGATCATCCACGAGCAGTACTTC. Translation: CASSEMGGIIHEQYF.

The V and J genes are TRBV2 and TRBJ2-3; D gene uncertain. The CDR3 contains 15 residues. Germline CDR1 is SNHLY and CDR2 is FYNNEI. The V and J ends lost 6 bases and 3 bases respectively, with 16 bases between them. The CDR3 coding sequence is TGTGCCAGCAGCGGTTATAATGGGCTTACAGATACGCAGTATTTT. This codes for CASSGYNGLTDTQYF.

Only a few counts were recorded for this clonotype. This sequence joins TRBV5-1 and TRBJ2-7; perhaps TRBD2 as D (6 bases). Germline lookup yields CDR1 SGHRS and CDR2 YFSETQ. The V end was cut by 4 bases, the J end by 0 bases, with 17 bases between. CDR3 size: 16 residues. The CDR3 here is CASSPGLAPSSYEQYF. The CDR3 bases are TGCGCCAGCAGCCCGGGGCTAGCGCCGAGCTCCTACGAGCAGTACTTC.

The genes are TRBV9 and TRBJ1-1; perhaps TRBD1 as D (5 bases). The V end was cut by 4 bases, the J end by 1 base, with 17 bases between. This CDR3 has 16 amino acids. From germline, CDR1 is SGDLS and CDR2 YYNGEE. The CDR3 DNA sequence: TGTGCCAGCAGCTCACACCGGGACGGTTCGAACACTGAAGCTTTCTTT. This sequence encodes CASSSHRDGSNTEAFF.

This chain links TRBV7-2 with TRBJ2-5, with D perhaps TRBD2 (5 bases). The V end was cut by 3 bases, the J end by 1 base, with 12 bases between. The CDR3 is made up of 15 amino acids. The germline CDR1 and CDR2 sequences are SGHTA and FQGNSA. CDR3 sequence (DNA): TGTGCCAGCAGCTTCCCCGGACTCATCCAAGAGACCCAGTACTTC. Its protein is CASSFPGLIQETQYF. The variable domain in full, completed from reference TRBV7-2 and TRBJ2-5, reads GAGVSQSPSNKVTEKGKDVELRCDPISGHTALYWYRQSLGQGLEFLIYFQGNSAPDKSGLPSDRFSAERTGGSVSTLTIQRTQQEDSAVYLCASSFPGLIQETQYFGPGTRLLVL.

This rearrangement joins TRBV29-1 to TRBJ2-7, with a possible D match to TRBD1 (6 bases). Germline CDR1 is SQVTM and CDR2 is ANQGSEA. V was shortened by 3 bases and J by 3 bases, with 18 bases between the two germline ends. This CDR3 is 15 amino acids long. CDR3 amino acids: CSVEVDGTPNYEQYF. CDR3 DNA sequence: TGCAGCGTTGAGGTAGACGGGACACCAAACTACGAGCAGTACTTC.

This clonotype has only a few counts. One end of the junction varies from germline; a read error may be responsible. This chain uses TRBV18 with TRBJ2-5; the match to TRBD2 covers 7 bases. The DNA end is a closer match to TRBJ2-7, so the J assignment may be wrong. This CDR3 has 13 amino acids. Per the germline V gene, CDR1 is KGHSH and CDR2 is LQKENI. The CDR3 DNA reads TGTACCAGCTCACCATCGACTAGCAACGAGCAGTACTTC. As protein: CTSSPSTSNEQYF.

The genes are TRBV7-9 and TRBJ2-1; TRBD1 matches at 7 bases. The germline CDR1 and CDR2 sequences are SEHNR and FQNEAQ (reference sequence). J lost 7 bases, V lost 0 bases, and 3 bases had no gene match. The CDR3 is 14 residues long. CDR3 residues: CASSLALDRNEQFF. As DNA, the CDR3 is TGTGCCAGCAGCTTAGCCCTGGACAGGAATGAGCAGTTCTTC.

The rearrangement links TRBV29-1 to TRBJ2-1; possibly TRBD1 for D (6 bases). The J call is uncertain, as TRBJ2-7 better fits the DNA end. Germline V gives CDR1 SQVTM, CDR2 ANQGSEA. This CDR3 spans 12 amino acids. The CDR3 nucleotides are TGCAGCGTCGGACAGAACTCGTACGAGCAGTACTTC. Amino acid sequence: CSVGQNSYEQYF.